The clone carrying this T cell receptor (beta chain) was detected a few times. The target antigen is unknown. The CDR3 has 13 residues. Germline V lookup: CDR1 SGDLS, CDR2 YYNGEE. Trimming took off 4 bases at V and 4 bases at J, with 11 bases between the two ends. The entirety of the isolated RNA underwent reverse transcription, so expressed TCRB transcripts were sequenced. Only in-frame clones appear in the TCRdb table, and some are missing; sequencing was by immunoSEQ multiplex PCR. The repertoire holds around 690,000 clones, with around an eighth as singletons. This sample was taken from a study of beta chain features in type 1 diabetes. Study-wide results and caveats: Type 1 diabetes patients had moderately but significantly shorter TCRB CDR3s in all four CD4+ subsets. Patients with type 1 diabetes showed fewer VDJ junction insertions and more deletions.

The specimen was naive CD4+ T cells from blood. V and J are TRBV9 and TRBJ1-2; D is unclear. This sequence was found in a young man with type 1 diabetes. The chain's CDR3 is CASSTLDSYGYTF. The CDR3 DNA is TGTGCCAGCAGCACTTTGGACTCCTATGGCTACACCTTC.